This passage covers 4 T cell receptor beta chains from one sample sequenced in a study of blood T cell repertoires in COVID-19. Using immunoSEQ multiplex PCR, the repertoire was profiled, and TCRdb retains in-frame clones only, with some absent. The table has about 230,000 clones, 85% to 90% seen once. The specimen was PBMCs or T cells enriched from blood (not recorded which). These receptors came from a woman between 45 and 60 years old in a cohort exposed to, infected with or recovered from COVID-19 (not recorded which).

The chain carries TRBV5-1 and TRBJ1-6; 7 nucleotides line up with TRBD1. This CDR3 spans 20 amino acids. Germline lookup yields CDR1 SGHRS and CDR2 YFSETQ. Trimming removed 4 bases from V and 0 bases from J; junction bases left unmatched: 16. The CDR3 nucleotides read TGCGCCAGCAGCCTAGGTAGATCCGACAGGGCGAGCTCCTATAATTCACCCCTCCACTTT. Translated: CASSLGRSDRASSYNSPLHF.

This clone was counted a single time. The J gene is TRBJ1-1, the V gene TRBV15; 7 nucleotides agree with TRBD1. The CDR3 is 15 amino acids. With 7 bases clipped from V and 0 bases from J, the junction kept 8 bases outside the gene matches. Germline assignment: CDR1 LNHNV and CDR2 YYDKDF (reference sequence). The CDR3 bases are TGTGCCACCACAGCATGGGGACAGATGAACACTGAAGCTTTCTTT. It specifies CATTAWGQMNTEAFF.

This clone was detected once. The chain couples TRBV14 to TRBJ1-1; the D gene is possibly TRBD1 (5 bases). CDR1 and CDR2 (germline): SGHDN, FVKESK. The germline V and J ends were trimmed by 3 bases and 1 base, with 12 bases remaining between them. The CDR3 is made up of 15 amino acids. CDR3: CASSHLTQGNTEAFF. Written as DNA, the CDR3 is TGTGCCAGCAGCCACCTGACCCAGGGGAACACTGAAGCTTTCTTT.

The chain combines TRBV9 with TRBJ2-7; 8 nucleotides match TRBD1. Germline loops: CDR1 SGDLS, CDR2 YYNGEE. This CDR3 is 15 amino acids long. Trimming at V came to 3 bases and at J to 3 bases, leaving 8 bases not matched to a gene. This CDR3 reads CASSGGTGSIYEQYF. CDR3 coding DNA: TGTGCCAGCAGCGGTGGGACAGGAAGTATCTACGAGCAGTACTTC.